Below, one T cell receptor beta chain is given with its context. As yet, its antigen is unknown. This record belongs to a study of T cell responses to AZD1222 COVID-19 vaccine. At the level of the study: The analysis combined second doses at about 4 or about 12 weeks.

Overall study results and limits: The peak T cell response came first, and repertoires were sampled only after it. Spike was spanned by vaccine-associated CD4 TCRs, with dominance at 160-218 and 743-854. It was only six AZD1222 recipients who were seropositive at baseline.

TCRdb keeps only in-frame clones here, not all; method: immunoSEQ multiplex PCR. Here the sample spans some 140,000 clones, approximately 90% being singletons. The CDR3 runs to 18 residues. Losses at the gene ends were 4 bases for V and 1 base for J; bases not matched to a gene: 13. The germline V gene has CDR1 SGHVS and CDR2 FNYEAQ. The clonotype comes from an adult in good health. The sample consisted of peripheral blood, taken on day 0 of AZD1222 vaccination. The V call is TRBV7-6, the J call TRBJ1-3; 7 nucleotides agree with TRBD1. The CDR3 nucleotides read TGTGCCAGCAGCTCATCTATTAACAGGGGATTTTCTGGAAACACCATATATTTT. Amino acids: CASSSSINRGFSGNTIYF.